This entry lists 4 T cell receptor beta chains sequenced from one sample in a study of blood T cell repertoires in COVID-19. Libraries were prepared by immunoSEQ multiplex PCR; TCRdb keeps only in-frame clonotypes and omits some of them. The sample lists 150,000 or so clones, roughly 81% occurring once. The specimen was peripheral blood. These receptors were obtained from a woman aged 45-65 years with active or convalescent COVID-19.

J is TRBJ1-5 and V is TRBV6-2 or TRBV6-3; possibly TRBD1 for D (6 bases). Germline loops: CDR1 MNHEY, CDR2 SVGEGT. This CDR3 spans 14 amino acids. V lost 3 bases to trimming and J lost 7 bases, with 13 bases between them. The CDR3 loop reads CASSYRGGGQPQHF. The CDR3 DNA sequence: TGTGCCAGCAGTTATAGGGGGGGAGGACAGCCCCAGCATTTT.

The chain employs TRBV5-4 and TRBJ1-1, with unresolved D. The CDR3 has 15 amino acids. Between the trimmed V and J ends, which lost 0 bases and 1 base, there was a span of 10 bases. The germline V gene encodes CDR1 SGHNT and CDR2 YYREEE (reference sequence). This CDR3 is CASSLGAIENTEAFF. The CDR3 nucleotides are TGTGCCAGCAGCTTGGGGGCCATAGAGAACACTGAAGCTTTCTTT. The complete variable domain, with remaining parts taken from reference TRBV5-4 and TRBJ1-1, reads ETGVTQSPTHLIKTRGQQVTLRCSSQSGHNTVSWYQQALGQGPQFIFQYYREEENGRGNFPPRFSGLQFPNYSSELNVNALELDDSALYLCASSLGAIENTEAFFGQGTRLTVV.

This clone turned up a few times. The rearrangement links TRBV2 to TRBJ1-1; maybe TRBD1 (6 bases). The V end lost 8 bases, the J end lost 3 bases, and 16 bases lay between the germline ends. Germline V lookup: CDR1 SNHLY, CDR2 FYNNEI. There are 14 residues in the CDR3. The CDR3 protein is CASGATGSDTEAFF. The CDR3 DNA reads TGTGCCAGCGGCGCCACAGGGTCGGACACTGAAGCTTTCTTT.

This rearrangement joins TRBV7-2 to TRBJ1-6; tentatively, D is TRBD1 (6 bases). V lost 4 bases and J lost 7, with 14 bases in between. The germline V gene encodes CDR1 SGHTA and CDR2 FQGNSA. This CDR3 has 15 residues. The CDR3 here is CASSSSQGWNSPLHF. Here the CDR3 DNA reads TGTGCCAGCAGCTCCTCACAGGGTTGGAATTCACCCCTCCACTTT.